The rows below give T cell receptor beta chains drawn from one sample of a study of lymphopenia after photon versus proton radiotherapy. The assay was immunoSEQ multiplex PCR, and TCRdb's table has in-frame clones only and misses some. This table has approximately 150,000 clones, 80% to 90% appearing once. The source material was peripheral blood, sampled from a patient treated with photon-based radiotherapy. The receptor source for this set is a man aged 50-60 years with gastric cancer. CDR3s include the opening cysteine and the closing phenylalanine or tryptophan. D genes are given only for firm matches. Clone size is shown for a subset of rows, as once, few, many or a class of expanded clone.

few,TRBV7-7,TRBD1,TRBJ2-7,TGTGCCAGCAGCACGGGACAGGGGGACTCCTACGAGCAGTACTTC,CASSTGQGDSYEQYF
.,TRBV6-6,TRBD2,TRBJ2-2,TGTGCCAGCACCCCCGGAGGGCTAGCGGACACCGGGGAGCTGTTTTTT,CASTPGGLADTGELFF
.,TRBV7-8,TRBD2,TRBJ2-1,TGTGCCAGCAGCCTCGGACTAGCGACCTACAATGAGCAGTTCTTC,CASSLGLATYNEQFF
few,TRBV9,TRBD1,TRBJ1-1,TGTGCCAGCAGCTCCAGGGGGAATATGAACACTGAAGCTTTCTTT,CASSSRGNMNTEAFF
once,TRBV28,.,TRBJ2-7,TGTGCCAGTACACAGCAGTCCTACGAGCAGTACTTC,CASTQQSYEQYF
once,TRBV7-9,TRBD2,TRBJ2-7,TGTGCCAGCAGCCCGAGGACTAGCTCACGCATCTACGAGCAGTACTTC,CASSPRTSSRIYEQYF
.,TRBV7-9,.,TRBJ1-5,TGTGCCAGCAGCTTAGGGGACGGCAGCAATCAGCCCCAGCATTTT,CASSLGDGSNQPQHF
.,TRBV30,.,TRBJ2-7,TGTGCCTGTACCAATCAGGGCTACGAGCAGTACTTC,CACTNQGYEQYF
.,TRBV27,.,TRBJ2-7,TGTGCCAGCAGTTTTCAGGACGGTTCCCGCGAGCAGTACTTC,CASSFQDGSREQYF
.,TRBV4-1,.,TRBJ1-3,TGCGCCAGCAGCCAAAGATACGCAGGGAATACTGGAAACACCATATATTTT,CASSQRYAGNTGNTIYF
.,TRBV11-2,.,TRBJ2-7,TGTGCCAGCAGCTCCCCCCGGGGGCGCGTCCACGAGCAGTACTTC,CASSSPRGRVHEQYF
.,TRBV5-4,.,TRBJ1-4,TGTGCCAGCAGCTTGGATCAGGGGAAGACTGAAAAACTGTTTTTT,CASSLDQGKTEKLFF
few,TRBV5-6,.,TRBJ2-5,TGTGCCAGCAGCTTGGCCGGGGGGCCTGGCGCCCAGTACTTC,CASSLAGGPGAQYF
.,TRBV6-5,.,TRBJ2-2,TGTGCCAGCAGATCAGACAAAAACACCGGGGAGCTGTTTTTT,CASRSDKNTGELFF
.,TRBV30,TRBD1,TRBJ1-2,TGTGCCTGGAGTGCGACAGGGGGAGGCTATGGCTACACCTTC,CAWSATGGGYGYTF
once,TRBV28,.,TRBJ2-7,TGTGCCAGCAGTTTACCAGGGGTCGACGAGCAGTACTTC,CASSLPGVDEQYF
.,TRBV28,.,TRBJ1-1,TGTGCCAGCTACTCAGGGGCCCTGAACACTGAAGCTTTCTTT,CASYSGALNTEAFF
.,TRBV4-2,.,TRBJ2-2,TGTGCCAGCAGTCCGGGTGCTTCCCTAGGAGCCGGGGAGCTGTTTTTT,CASSPGASLGAGELFF
.,TRBV5-1,TRBD1,TRBJ2-4,TGCGCCAGCAGCTTTGGGACAGATACCTTCGAGTACTTC,CASSFGTDTFEYF
.,TRBV6-6,TRBD2,TRBJ2-1,TGTGCCAGCAGCTCAGGGACTAGCGGGCCCTACAATGAGCAGTTCTTC,CASSSGTSGPYNEQFF
.,TRBV18,TRBD2,TRBJ2-5,TGTGCCAGCTCACCACTAGCGGGAAGCCAAGAGACCCAGTACTTC,CASSPLAGSQETQYF
.,TRBV28,.,TRBJ1-2,TGTGCCAGCAGTTTAAGGGTCGGAGGCTACACCTTC,CASSLRVGGYTF
.,TRBV2,.,TRBJ1-3,TGTGCCAGCAGTCAGACACAGGCTAGAAACACCATATATTTT,CASSQTQARNTIYF
.,TRBV19,.,TRBJ1-5,TGTGCCAGTAGTTCCGGGACCGCGGAGAGTCCCCAGCATTTT,CASSSGTAESPQHF
.,TRBV6-5,TRBD1,TRBJ1-1,TGTGCCAGCCAGGGACAGATGAACACTGAAGCTTTCTTT,CASQGQMNTEAFF
.,TRBV7-9,TRBD2,TRBJ2-7,TGTGCCAGCCGCAGTATAGCGGGGGCCTACGAGCAGTACTTC,CASRSIAGAYEQYF
.,TRBV29-1,TRBD2,TRBJ2-7,TGCAGCGTTGAGCTCCTTAGCGGGAGAGACTACGAGCAGTACTTC,CSVELLSGRDYEQYF
.,TRBV7-8,.,TRBJ2-1,TGTGCCAGCAGCTTCGGGGAGATCTACAATGAGCAGTTCTTC,CASSFGEIYNEQFF
.,TRBV11-2,TRBD1,TRBJ1-1,TGTGCCAGCAGCACCCGGACAGGACCATACACTGAAGCTTTCTTT,CASSTRTGPYTEAFF
.,TRBV18,TRBD1,TRBJ2-3,TGTGCCAGCTCACCATCTGTGCCCGACAGGGGGCAATTCCATTATAGCACAGATACGCAGTATTTT,CASSPSVPDRGQFHYSTDTQYF
.,TRBV6-1,.,TRBJ2-1,TGTGCCAGCAGTGATTATGCTGGCGTAATAGATGAGCAGTTCTTC,CASSDYAGVIDEQFF
.,TRBV11-2,.,TRBJ1-2,TGTGCCAGCAGACCTAGTTCCTCTCCTGGCTACACCTTC,CASRPSSSPGYTF
.,TRBV18,TRBD1,TRBJ2-5,TGTGCCAGCTCACCCGCCGGGACAGGGCAAGAGACCCAGTACTTC,CASSPAGTGQETQYF
.,TRBV4-1,.,TRBJ1-1,TGCGCCAGCAGCCAACCGTTAAAAGCTGAAGCTTTCTTT,CASSQPLKAEAFF
.,TRBV7-6,.,TRBJ2-7,TGTGCCAGCAGCTTAGAGGGACTGGGTTACGAGCAGTACTTC,CASSLEGLGYEQYF
.,TRBV30,.,TRBJ1-1,TGTGCCTGCCAGGAGAACACTGAAGCTTTCTTT,CACQENTEAFF
.,TRBV7-9,TRBD2,TRBJ2-1,TGTGCCAGCAGCTTCGGGACTAGCGGGAGTCGGGTTAACAATGAGCAGTTCTTC,CASSFGTSGSRVNNEQFF
.,TRBV29-1,.,TRBJ1-1,TGCAGCGTTTCCACTCCCCGGGGCACTGAAGCTTTCTTT,CSVSTPRGTEAFF
.,TRBV5-6,TRBD2,TRBJ2-3,TGTGCCAGCAGCCACCTTGGCACTAGCGGGTTGACTAGCACAGATACGCAGTATTTT,CASSHLGTSGLTSTDTQYF
.,TRBV29-1,TRBD1,TRBJ2-3,TGCAGCGTTGAAAGTCCCCGACAGGGAGATACGCAGTATTTT,CSVESPRQGDTQYF
.,TRBV7-9,.,TRBJ1-1,TGTGCCAGCAGCCGGACGGACCGTAGGACTGAAGCTTTCTTT,CASSRTDRRTEAFF
.,TRBV6-5,.,TRBJ1-1,TGTGCCAGCAGTTACGGGCCTGGGGCTATGAACACTGAAGCTTTCTTT,CASSYGPGAMNTEAFF
.,TRBV18,.,TRBJ2-6,TGTGCCAGCTCACCACGGGACTTCGCTGGGGCCAACGTCCTGACTTTC,CASSPRDFAGANVLTF